This TCR beta chain was documented in a study of blood T cell repertoires in COVID-19. V lost 3 bases and J lost 3, with 17 bases in between. This CDR3 spans 16 amino acids. Per germline, CDR1 MNHEY and CDR2 SMNVEV (reference sequence). The table came from immunoSEQ multiplex PCR; TCRdb's copy has only in-frame clones and leaves some out. The top ten clones hold approximately 8.8% of a sample with 55,000 to 65,000 clones, approximately 90% of them seen once. This TCR derives from a human donor with active COVID-19. The donor label of this sample is uncertain. The J gene is TRBJ2-5, the V gene TRBV27; D possibly corresponds to TRBD2 (5 bases). Sequencing was performed on peripheral blood. The CDR3 sequence is CASSLIGLPSEETQYF. For the CDR3, the DNA is TGTGCCAGCAGTTTGATCGGACTCCCCTCGGAAGAGACCCAGTACTTC.